This T cell receptor (beta chain) originates from a study of control samples from healthy donors and cancer patients. The V end lost 0 bases, the J end lost 11 bases, and 13 bases lay between the germline ends. Germline V gene lookup returns CDR1 GTSNPN and CDR2 SVGIG (reference sequence). This CDR3 spans 12 amino acids. This clone appeared once. Measured with immunoSEQ multiplex PCR; TCRdb has only the in-frame clones, and not every one. Of 20,000 to 25,000 clones listed, about 85% are singletons. This chain links TRBV30 with TRBJ1-1; D uncertain. The source material was PBMCs. The receptor comes from a man aged 55 to 70 with colorectal cancer. CDR3 in amino acids: CAWSVPAERAFF. CDR3 sequence (DNA): TGTGCCTGGAGTGTTCCGGCCGAGAGGGCTTTCTTT.